Listed below are T cell receptor beta chains from one sample, sequenced in a study of Graves' ophthalmopathy and Graves' hyperthyroidism. TCRdb reprocessed the multiplex PCR reads via MiXCR and lists one record per CDR3 protein. The sample yields 200,000 to 250,000 distinct CDR3 sequences, roughly 21% seen once. The material sequenced was peripheral blood. These receptor sequences come from a woman between 50 and 59 years old with Graves' ophthalmopathy. CDR3s include the opening cysteine and the closing phenylalanine or tryptophan. Fields, in order: D gene, J gene, V gene, clone size, CDR3 DNA, CDR3 protein. A D gene is named only where the DNA matches it firmly. A row's size may be missing; if present it is once, few, many or a size class.

NA | TRBJ2-4 | TRBV29-1 | NA | TGCAGCGTGGGAGGACTGAGGGCCAAAAACATTCAGTACTTC | CSVGGLRAKNIQYF
TRBD1 | TRBJ1-1 | TRBV9 | many | TGTGCCAGCAGCGCCCCGGACAGGGACACTGAAGCTTTCTTT | CASSAPDRDTEAFF
TRBD2 | TRBJ2-5 | TRBV6-1 | many | TGTGCCAGCAGGGGAAGCCCGGGACTAGCGGGACCCAAGAGAGAGACCCAGTACTTC | CASRGSPGLAGPKRETQYF
NA | TRBJ1-2 | TRBV28 | many | TGTGCCAGCAGTCTACCGGGGGTTAACTATGGCTACACCTTC | CASSLPGVNYGYTF
TRBD1 | TRBJ2-2 | TRBV19 | many | TGTGCCAGTAACCGGGGACAGGGAGGACGGACCGGGGAGCTGTTTTTT | CASNRGQGGRTGELFF
TRBD2 | TRBJ2-7 | TRBV28 | many | TGTGCCAGCAGGCTTGGGGACAAATTTTTTAGCGGGAGGTCCTCCTACGAGCAGTACTTC | CASRLGDKFFSGRSSYEQYF
NA | TRBJ2-5 | TRBV7-2 | once | TGTGCCAGCAGCTTAGCGCAGGAGGCGACCCAGTACTTC | CASSLAQEATQYF
NA | TRBJ1-1 | TRBV18 | many | TGTGCCAGCTCACCCCAGGGTGGCACTGAAGCTTTCTTT | CASSPQGGTEAFF
NA | TRBJ2-7 | TRBV5-5 | many | TGTGCCAGCAGTCCCCATACCTACGAGCAGTACTTC | CASSPHTYEQYF
NA | TRBJ2-2 | TRBV5-1 | NA | TGCGCCAGCAGCTTGGATCCGAACACCGGGGAGCTGTTTTTT | CASSLDPNTGELFF
TRBD1 | TRBJ2-7 | TRBV9 | many | TGTGCCAGCAGCGCAAGGACAGGGATTAGCGAGCAGTACTTC | CASSARTGISEQYF
TRBD2 | TRBJ2-7 | TRBV20-1 | many | TGCAGTGCTAACCGTAGGGTAGCGGGAGTCGACTACGAGCAGTACTTC | CSANRRVAGVDYEQYF
NA | TRBJ2-5 | TRBV5-1 | many | TGCGCCAGCAGCTTAAGAGGGTCGGCAGAGACCCAGTACTTC | CASSLRGSAETQYF
NA | TRBJ2-2 | TRBV6-5 | many | TGTGCCAGCAGACCGGGTCTCACCGGGGAGCTGTTTTTT | CASRPGLTGELFF
TRBD2 | TRBJ2-7 | TRBV20-1 | NA | TGCAGTGCTCAGACTAGCGGTACCTACGAGCAGTACTTC | CSAQTSGTYEQYF
NA | TRBJ1-1 | TRBV6-5 | many | TGTGCCAGCACCCTGGGACCTGGCCGGAACACTGAAGCTTTCTTT | CASTLGPGRNTEAFF
NA | TRBJ2-2 | TRBV7-3 | many | TGTGCCAGCACCGAAAGTAACACCGGGGAGCTGTTTTTT | CASTESNTGELFF
TRBD2 | TRBJ2-5 | TRBV20-1 | many | TGCAGTGCCAACCCGGGGACTAGCGGGTTCCAAGAGACCCAGTACTTC | CSANPGTSGFQETQYF
TRBD1 | TRBJ2-7 | TRBV6-2/TRBV6-3 | many | TGTGCCAGCAGTTACACCCAGGGGGCCTACGAGCAGTACTTC | CASSYTQGAYEQYF
NA | TRBJ1-1 | TRBV27 | many | TGTGCCAGCAGGCCAGCTTGGACAGAGAACACTGAAGCTTTCTTT | CASRPAWTENTEAFF
NA | TRBJ2-2 | TRBV5-1 | NA | TGCGCCAGCAGCACCAGGACCCGGACCGGGGAGCTGTTTTTT | CASSTRTRTGELFF
NA | TRBJ2-7 | TRBV28 | few | TGTGCCAGCAGTTTGGTCAGGCATGCTCAGTACTTC | CASSLVRHAQYF
NA | TRBJ1-1 | TRBV7-3 | many | TGTGCCAGCAGCTTTTTCATGAACACTGAAGCTTTCTTT | CASSFFMNTEAFF
NA | TRBJ1-1 | TRBV12-3/TRBV12-4 | NA | TGTGCCAGCAGTTTATCCGATTACACTGAAGCTTTCTTT | CASSLSDYTEAFF
TRBD2 | TRBJ2-7 | TRBV12-3/TRBV12-4 | many | TGTGCCAGCAGTTACCCCGGGACTAGCGGCGGAGACTACGAGCAGTACTTC | CASSYPGTSGGDYEQYF
TRBD2 | TRBJ2-7 | TRBV3-1 | NA | TGTGCCAGCAGCCCGATCCCGGGACTAGCGGGAGTCAATTACGAGCAGTACTTC | CASSPIPGLAGVNYEQYF
NA | TRBJ2-7 | TRBV3-1 | many | TGTGCCAGCAGCCAAGTTCGCCGGGTCCAGTACTTC | CASSQVRRVQYF